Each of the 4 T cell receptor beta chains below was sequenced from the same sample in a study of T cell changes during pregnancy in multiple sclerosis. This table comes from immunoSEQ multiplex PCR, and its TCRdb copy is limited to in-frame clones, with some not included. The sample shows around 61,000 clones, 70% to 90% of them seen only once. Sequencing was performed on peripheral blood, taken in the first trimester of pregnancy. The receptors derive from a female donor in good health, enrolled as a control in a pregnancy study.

CDR3 sequence: CASSKTGSYEQYF. CDR3 bases: TGCGCCAGCTCCAAGACAGGGAGTTACGAGCAGTACTTC. V usage is TRBV4-3 and J usage is TRBJ2-7, with TRBD1 matching 7 bases. Germline trimming cut 8 bases from V and 4 bases from J; bases unmatched to any gene: 8. This CDR3 spans 13 amino acids. Germline-derived CDR1 and CDR2 are LGHNA and YSLEER.

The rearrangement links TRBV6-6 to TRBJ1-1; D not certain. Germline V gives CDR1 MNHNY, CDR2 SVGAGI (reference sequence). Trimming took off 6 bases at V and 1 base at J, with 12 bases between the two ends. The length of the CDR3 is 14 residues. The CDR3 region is CASSPPAGNTEAFF. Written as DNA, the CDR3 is TGTGCCAGCAGCCCCCCGGCAGGGAACACTGAAGCTTTCTTT.

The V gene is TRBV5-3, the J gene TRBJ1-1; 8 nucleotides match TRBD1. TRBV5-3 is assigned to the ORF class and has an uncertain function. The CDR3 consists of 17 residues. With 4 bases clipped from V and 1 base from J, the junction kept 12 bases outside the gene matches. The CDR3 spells CARSTQGAGGPNTEAFF. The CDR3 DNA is TGTGCCAGAAGCACTCAGGGGGCAGGGGGCCCGAACACTGAAGCTTTCTTT.

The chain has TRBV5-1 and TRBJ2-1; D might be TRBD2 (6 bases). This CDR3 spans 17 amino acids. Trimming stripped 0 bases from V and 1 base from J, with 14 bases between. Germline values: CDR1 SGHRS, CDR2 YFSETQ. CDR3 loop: CASSLALWGESYNEQFF. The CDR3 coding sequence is TGCGCCAGCAGCTTGGCCTTGTGGGGGGAATCCTACAATGAGCAGTTCTTC.